This is a list of T cell receptor beta chains from one sample in a study of graft-versus-host responses after intestinal transplantation. Assay used: immunoSEQ multiplex PCR; TCRdb lists only in-frame clones, some missing. The table has about 88,000 clones, roughly nine tenths seen once. Their antigens are not known. Source: unstimulated CD4+ T cells sorted from spleen or lymph node cells, taken before intestinal transplant. The receptors come from a human donor who received an intestinal transplant. The CDR3 runs from the conserved cysteine through the conserved F or W. Each record gives: J gene, V gene, CDR3 protein.

TRBJ2-1,TRBV4-2,CASSQDGGYNEQFF
TRBJ1-2,TRBV5-1,CASSLDASYGYTF
TRBJ2-3,TRBV5-6,CASSGNRVGPDTQYF
TRBJ1-1,TRBV5-4,CASSQRDANTEAFF
TRBJ2-2,TRBV11-2,CASSSRDSLYGELFF
TRBJ1-1,TRBV5-1,CASSLAGPNTEAFF
TRBJ2-7,TRBV6-1,CASQPGQGAYEQYF
TRBJ1-5,TRBV15,CATSRDLYQPQHF
TRBJ2-2,TRBV4-2,CASSQTGQGASGGELFF
TRBJ1-1,TRBV4-1,CASSQGADRENTEAFF